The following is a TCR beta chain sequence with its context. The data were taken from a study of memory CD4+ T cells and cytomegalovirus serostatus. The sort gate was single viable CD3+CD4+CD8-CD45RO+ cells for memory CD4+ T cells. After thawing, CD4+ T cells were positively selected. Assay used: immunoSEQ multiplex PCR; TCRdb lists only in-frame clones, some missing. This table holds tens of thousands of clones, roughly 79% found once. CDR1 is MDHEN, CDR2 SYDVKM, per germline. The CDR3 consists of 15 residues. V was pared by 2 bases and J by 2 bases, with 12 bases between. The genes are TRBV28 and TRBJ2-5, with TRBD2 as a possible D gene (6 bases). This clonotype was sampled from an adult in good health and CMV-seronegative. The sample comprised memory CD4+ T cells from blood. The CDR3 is CASSLRPSEQETQYF. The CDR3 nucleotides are TGTGCCAGCAGTTTAAGGCCTAGCGAACAAGAGACCCAGTACTTC. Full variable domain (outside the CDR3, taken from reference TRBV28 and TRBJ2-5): DVKVTQSSRYLVKRTGEKVFLECVQDMDHENMFWYRQDPGLGLRLIYFSYDVKMKEKGDIPEGYSVSREKKERFSLILESASTNQTSMYLCASSLRPSEQETQYFGPGTRLLVL.